This T cell receptor (beta chain) was recovered during a study of T cells in Graves' hyperthyroidism and ophthalmopathy. Remarks on this clonotype: Its antigen remains unknown. A much larger clone lies one base from this, so it may be a read error.

The study's findings and limits: Ophthalmopathy could be told apart from stable hyperthyroidism with a 13 V-J model. Blood samples included most of the expanded thyroid clonotypes exceeding 0.001.

The ends were cut back, 0 bases at V and 0 bases at J, with 17 bases in the middle. The CDR3 loop spans 19 amino acids. Germline CDR1 and CDR2: LGHDT and YNNKEL (reference sequence). Researchers amplified the TCR beta CDR3 regions from RNA transcripts. Carried out on the TCR CDR3, a first-round RT-PCR used the HTBI primer set. TCRdb independently ran MiXCR on the multiplex PCR reads; one entry per CDR3 protein. The profile covers hundreds of thousands of distinct CDR3 sequences, with 20% to 25% appearing a single time and more than 60% taken by the ten largest. The clonotype was recovered from a man in his forties or fifties with Graves' hyperthyroidism. The sequenced material came from blood. The rearrangement links TRBV3-1 to TRBJ1-4; D perhaps matches TRBD1 (5 bases). CDR3 DNA: TGTGCCAGCAGCCAAGATCCCCGCGGGGCAAAAGCAACTAATGAAAAACTGTTTTTT. Its protein is CASSQDPRGAKATNEKLFF. Variable domain in full (rest from reference TRBV3-1 and TRBJ1-4): DTAVSQTPKYLVTQMGNDKSIKCEQNLGHDTMYWYKQDSKKFLKIMFSYNNKELIINETVPNRFSPKSPDKAHLNLHINSLELGDSAVYFCASSQDPRGAKATNEKLFFGSGTQLSVL.